This TCR beta chain was observed in a study of response to subunit inactivated influenza vaccine. This clonotype has at least ten counts. What it binds is unknown. The V end lost 3 bases, the J end lost 1 base, and 9 bases lay between the germline ends. There are 14 residues in the CDR3. Using its own MiXCR run on the RT-PCR reads, TCRdb lists one record per CDR3 protein. Of under 950,000 distinct CDR3 sequences in the sample, 21% are singletons; the top ten hold roughly 10%. Study observations and caveats: Researchers suggested that each seasonal influenza vaccination recruits few new T cells.

This TCR was recovered from a man in his fifties who received an inactivated influenza vaccine. Source: PBMCs from blood, taken roughly 5 days after vaccination. The rearrangement links TRBV12-3 or TRBV12-4 to TRBJ1-1; D is unresolved. The CDR3 nucleotides are TGTGCCAGCAGTTTTTGGTCGGAGAACACTGAAGCTTTCTTT. Protein product: CASSFWSENTEAFF.